What follows are 12 T cell receptor beta chains derived from one specimen sequenced in a study of blood T cell repertoires in COVID-19. Assay used: immunoSEQ multiplex PCR; TCRdb lists only in-frame clones, some missing. The table has roughly 410,000 clones, approximately 89% seen once. Material for sequencing was peripheral blood. Receptors were obtained from a woman in her forties with COVID-19, enrolled during active disease.

The rearrangement links TRBV7-9 to TRBJ2-3; 13 bases match TRBD2. Germline CDR1 and CDR2: SEHNR and FQNEAQ (reference sequence). With 1 base clipped from V and 4 bases from J, the junction kept 5 bases outside the gene matches. CDR3 length: 17 residues. CDR3 amino acids: CASSLGETSGRSDTQYF. The CDR3 DNA follows: TGTGCCAGCAGCTTAGGCGAGACTAGCGGGAGGTCAGATACGCAGTATTTT.

The chain uses TRBV5-1 and TRBJ1-1; D is unclear. The CDR3 contains 13 residues. Looked up from germline, CDR1 is SGHRS and CDR2 is YFSETQ. Trimming shortened V by 0 bases and J by 7 bases, and 10 bases separated the two germline ends. As DNA, the CDR3 is TGCGCCAGCAGCTTGGATCGGCGGAATGAAGCTTTCTTT. Amino acids: CASSLDRRNEAFF.

The V and J genes are TRBV7-3 and TRBJ2-3; D perhaps matches TRBD1 (7 bases). CDR3 length: 13 amino acids. Germline-derived CDR1 and CDR2 are SGHTA and FQGTGA. With 5 bases removed from V and 10 bases from J, the gap between germline ends came to 16 bases. This CDR3 reads CASSPPGGGAQYF. The CDR3 coding sequence is TGTGCCAGCAGCCCACCAGGGGGAGGTGCGCAGTATTTT.

V gene TRBV14 combines with J gene TRBJ1-2; perhaps TRBD1 as D (6 bases). This CDR3 comprises 15 residues. Between the trimmed V and J ends, which lost 0 bases and 4 bases, there was a span of 12 bases. Germline assignment: CDR1 SGHDN and CDR2 FVKESK. CDR3 residues: CASSQDVGRGYGYTF. DNA of the CDR3: TGTGCCAGCAGCCAAGACGTCGGCAGGGGCTATGGCTACACCTTC. The full variable domain, its missing parts supplied by reference TRBV14 and TRBJ1-2, is EAGVTQFPSHSVIEKGQTVTLRCDPISGHDNLYWYRRVMGKEIKFLLHFVKESKQDESGMPNNRFLAERTGGTYSTLKVQPAELEDSGVYFCASSQDVGRGYGYTFGSGTRLTVV.

About this clone: The sample contains more than one DNA sequence encoding this CDR3. V and J are TRBV24-1 and TRBJ2-2, with D possibly being TRBD2 (7 bases). The ends were cut back, 2 bases at V and 1 base at J, with 19 bases in the middle. Looked up from germline, CDR1 is KGHDR and CDR2 is SFDVKD. The CDR3 has 19 amino acids. The CDR3 nucleotides are TGTGCCACCAGTGATTCGTACTTCGTAGGGGGGGGGAACACCGGGGAGCTGTTTTTT. It is translated as CATSDSYFVGGGNTGELFF.

This chain joins TRBV18 and TRBJ1-1; D gene ambiguous. Germline V gene data show CDR1 as KGHSH and CDR2 as LQKENI. The length of the CDR3 is 14 residues. The V and J ends lost 3 bases and 4 bases respectively, with 12 bases between them. The CDR3 loop is CASSPIHPPTEAFF. DNA of the CDR3: TGTGCCAGCTCACCGATACACCCGCCCACTGAAGCTTTCTTT.

The genes are TRBV5-1 and TRBJ1-1, with 7 bases matching TRBD1. CDR3 length: 15 amino acids. Germline CDR1 SGHRS, CDR2 YFSETQ. The V and J ends lost 4 bases and 1 base, in that order; junction bases with no gene match: 7. CDR3 sequence reads: CASSPQGGRNTEAFF. The DNA of the CDR3 is TGCGCCAGCAGCCCCCAGGGGGGTCGGAACACTGAAGCTTTCTTT.

The genes are TRBV6-2 or TRBV6-3 and TRBJ1-3; D gene uncertain. V lost 6 bases and J 0 bases, leaving 18 bases between the germline ends. Germline CDR1 reads MNHEY; CDR2 reads SVGEGT. The length of the CDR3 is 17 residues. In nucleotides, the CDR3 is TGTGCCAGCAGCCTAGAGAATCGACTGATCTCTGGAAACACCATATATTTT. Translation gives CASSLENRLISGNTIYF.

This chain joins TRBV2 and TRBJ1-2; a weak D match, TRBD1 (5 bases). This CDR3 comprises 11 residues. Germline assignment: CDR1 SNHLY and CDR2 FYNNEI. Trimming left V 7 bases short and J 12 bases short, with 15 bases between. The chain's CDR3 is CASTVGGTDTF. In DNA form, the CDR3 reads TGTGCCAGCACCGTCGGGGGGACGGACACCTTC.

The genes are TRBV21-1 and TRBJ1-2; the D call in the table, TRBD1, was not verified against the DNA. TRBV21-1 is a documented pseudogene. This CDR3 has 13 amino acids. The DNA for the CDR3 is TGTGCCAGCAGCGGATCGACAGGGTTTGGCTACACCTTC. Translation: CASSGSTGFGYTF.

The V gene is TRBV3-1 (or the pseudogene TRBV3-2), the J gene TRBJ1-1; TRBD1 matches 8 bases. CDR1 is LGHDT and CDR2 is YNNKEL in the germline V gene (reference sequence). Trimming at V came to 0 bases and at J to 5 bases, leaving 11 bases not matched to a gene. This CDR3 has 17 amino acids. Here the CDR3 reads CASSQDFAWTGSTEAFF. CDR3 DNA: TGTGCCAGCAGCCAAGATTTCGCTTGGACAGGGAGTACTGAAGCTTTCTTT.

The rearrangement links TRBV9 to TRBJ1-1, with D unclear. Germline lookup yields CDR1 SGDLS and CDR2 YYNGEE. Trimming pared 0 bases from V and 4 bases from J, leaving 10 bases between. The CDR3 is 14 amino acids. CDR3 DNA: TGTGCCAGCAGCGTAGCTCCAGGCTCCACTGAAGCTTTCTTT. Protein: CASSVAPGSTEAFF.